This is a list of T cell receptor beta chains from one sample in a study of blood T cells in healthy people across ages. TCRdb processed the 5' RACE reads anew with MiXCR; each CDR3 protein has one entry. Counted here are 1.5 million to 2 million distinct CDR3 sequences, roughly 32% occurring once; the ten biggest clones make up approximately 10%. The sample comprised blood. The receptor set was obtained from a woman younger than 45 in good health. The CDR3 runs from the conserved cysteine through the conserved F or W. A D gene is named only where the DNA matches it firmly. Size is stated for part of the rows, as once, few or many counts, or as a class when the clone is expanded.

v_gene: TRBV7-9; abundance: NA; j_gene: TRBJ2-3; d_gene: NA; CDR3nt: TGTGCCAGCAGCCCCATCGTCCCCATAGATACGCAGTATTTT; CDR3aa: CASSPIVPIDTQYF
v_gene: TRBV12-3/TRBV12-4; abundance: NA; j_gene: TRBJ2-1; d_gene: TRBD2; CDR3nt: TGTGCCAGCAGTTGGGTAGCGGGGGCGGGGAATGAGCAGTTCTTC; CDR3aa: CASSWVAGAGNEQFF
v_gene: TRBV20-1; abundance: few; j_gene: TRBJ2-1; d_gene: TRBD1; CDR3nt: TGCAGCTACGAGAGGACAGGGCGCAATGAGCAGTTCTTC; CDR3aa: CSYERTGRNEQFF
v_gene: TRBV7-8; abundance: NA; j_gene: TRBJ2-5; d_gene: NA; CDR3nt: TGTGCCAGCAGCTTAGGGCAGAGTTACCAAGAGACCCAGTACTTC; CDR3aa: CASSLGQSYQETQYF
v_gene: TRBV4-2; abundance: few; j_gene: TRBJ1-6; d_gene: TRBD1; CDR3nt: TGTGCCAGCAGCCCCACGACAGGGGAGGGTTCACCCCTCCACTTT; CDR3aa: CASSPTTGEGSPLHF
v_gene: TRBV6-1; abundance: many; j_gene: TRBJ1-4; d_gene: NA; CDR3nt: TGTGCCAGCGGCAGACAGACAACTAATGAAAAACTGTTTTTT; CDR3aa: CASGRQTTNEKLFF
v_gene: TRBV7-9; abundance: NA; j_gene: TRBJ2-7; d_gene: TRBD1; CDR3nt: TGTGCCAGCAGCTCGATCCTCCTCAGGGGGTACGAGCAGTACTTC; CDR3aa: CASSSILLRGYEQYF
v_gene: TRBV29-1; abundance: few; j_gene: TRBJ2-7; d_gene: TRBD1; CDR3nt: TGCAGCGTTGTGACAGGGGAATCCTACGAGCAGTACTTC; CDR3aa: CSVVTGESYEQYF
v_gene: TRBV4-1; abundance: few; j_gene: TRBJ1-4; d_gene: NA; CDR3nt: TGCGCCAGCAGCCAAACACGGGGAGAAAAACTGTTTTTT; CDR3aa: CASSQTRGEKLFF
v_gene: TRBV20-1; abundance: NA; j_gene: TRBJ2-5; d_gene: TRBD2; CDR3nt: TGCAGTGCTACCCGCAGCGGGAGGGGAGAGACCCAGTACTTC; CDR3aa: CSATRSGRGETQYF
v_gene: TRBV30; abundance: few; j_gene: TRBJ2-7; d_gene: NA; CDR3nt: TGTGCCTTGAGGGAGCAGTACTTC; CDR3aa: CALREQYF
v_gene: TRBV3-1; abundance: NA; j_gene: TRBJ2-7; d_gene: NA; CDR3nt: TGTGCCAGCAGCCAAGATCTGGGCACGGTCTTCGAGCAGTACTTC; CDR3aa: CASSQDLGTVFEQYF
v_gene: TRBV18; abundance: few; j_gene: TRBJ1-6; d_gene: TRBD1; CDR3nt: TGTGCCAGCTCAGCGGCGCAGGGGGGCTCACCCCTCCACTTT; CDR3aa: CASSAAQGGSPLHF
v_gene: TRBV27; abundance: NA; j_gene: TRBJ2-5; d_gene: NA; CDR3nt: TGTGCCAGCAGTCGCTCCGGGACACGGAGAGGGTTTGAGACCCAGTACTTC; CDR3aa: CASSRSGTRRGFETQYF
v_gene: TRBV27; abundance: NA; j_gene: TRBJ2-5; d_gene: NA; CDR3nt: TGTGCCAGCAGTCCCCGACTATTTCAAGAGACCCAGTACTTC; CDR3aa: CASSPRLFQETQYF
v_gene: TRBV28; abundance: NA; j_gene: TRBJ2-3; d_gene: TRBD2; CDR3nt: TGTGCCAGCAGTTTACGTTCCCGGCTAGCGGGGGGGACAGATACGCAGTATTTT; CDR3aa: CASSLRSRLAGGTDTQYF
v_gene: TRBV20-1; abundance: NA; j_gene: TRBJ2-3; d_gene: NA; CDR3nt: TGCAGCCTCCTCAAAGGGGGGGATACGCAGTATTTT; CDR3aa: CSLLKGGDTQYF
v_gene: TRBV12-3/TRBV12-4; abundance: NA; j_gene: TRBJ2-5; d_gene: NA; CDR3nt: TGTGCCAGCAGTTCCACACTGGAGGGCCGAGAGACCCAGTACTTC; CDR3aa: CASSSTLEGRETQYF
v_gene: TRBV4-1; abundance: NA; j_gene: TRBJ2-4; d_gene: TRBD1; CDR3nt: TGCGCCAGCAGCCAAGAAACACAGGGGGAATGGGTCAAAAACATTCAGTACTTC; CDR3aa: CASSQETQGEWVKNIQYF
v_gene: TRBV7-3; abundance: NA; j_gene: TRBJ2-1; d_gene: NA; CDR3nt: TGTGCCAGCAGCCCCTGGGACACCTCAAACCCCTACAATGAGCAGTTCTTC; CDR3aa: CASSPWDTSNPYNEQFF
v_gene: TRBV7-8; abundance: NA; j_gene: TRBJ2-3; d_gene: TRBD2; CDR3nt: TGTGCCAGCAGCTTCTCGACTAGCGGGACCAGACGAGATACGCAGTATTTT; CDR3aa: CASSFSTSGTRRDTQYF
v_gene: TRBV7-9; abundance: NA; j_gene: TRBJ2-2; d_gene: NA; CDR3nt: TGTGCCAGCAGCCCCGGACAGCGTGTGGCCGGGGAGCTGTTTTTT; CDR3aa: CASSPGQRVAGELFF
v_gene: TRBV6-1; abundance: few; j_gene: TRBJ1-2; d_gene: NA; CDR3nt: TGTGCCAGCACCTTGACAGGTTCCAACTATGGCTACACCTTC; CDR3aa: CASTLTGSNYGYTF
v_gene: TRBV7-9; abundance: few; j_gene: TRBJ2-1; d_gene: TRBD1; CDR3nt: TGTGCCAGCAGCCCCGGGACAGGGCCTTATTCTGAGCAGTTCTTC; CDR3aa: CASSPGTGPYSEQFF
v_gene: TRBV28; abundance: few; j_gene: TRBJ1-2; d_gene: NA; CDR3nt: TGTGCCAGCGGAGATGCTGGGTCAGGGATCTATGGCTACACCTTC; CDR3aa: CASGDAGSGIYGYTF
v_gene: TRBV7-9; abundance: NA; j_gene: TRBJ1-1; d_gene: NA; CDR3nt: TGTGCCAGCAGCTTGAGGAGTCAGGGAGCCACTGAAGCTTTCTTT; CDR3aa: CASSLRSQGATEAFF
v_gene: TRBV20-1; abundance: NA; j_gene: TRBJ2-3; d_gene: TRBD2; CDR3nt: TGCAGTGCTAGAGATTTGGGTGGGGTTAGACTAGCGGGGGCGGATACGCAGTATTTT; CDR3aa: CSARDLGGVRLAGADTQYF
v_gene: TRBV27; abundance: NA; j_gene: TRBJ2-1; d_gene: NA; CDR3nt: TGTGCCAGCAGCCAGGGGGGGCGTTACAATGAGCAGTTCTTC; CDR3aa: CASSQGGRYNEQFF
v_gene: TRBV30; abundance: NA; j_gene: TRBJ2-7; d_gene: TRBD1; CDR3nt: TGTGCCTGGAGGCCGGGACAGGGGGACTACGAGCAGTACTTC; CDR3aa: CAWRPGQGDYEQYF
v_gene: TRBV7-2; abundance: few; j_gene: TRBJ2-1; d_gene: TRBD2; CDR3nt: TGTGCCAGCAGCTTCACCGTATTAGCGGGGGGGTACAATGAGCAGTTCTTC; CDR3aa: CASSFTVLAGGYNEQFF
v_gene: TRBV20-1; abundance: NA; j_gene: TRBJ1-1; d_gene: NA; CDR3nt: TGCAGTGCTGATCTCTCGGTCATGAACACTGAAGCTTTCTTT; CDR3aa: CSADLSVMNTEAFF
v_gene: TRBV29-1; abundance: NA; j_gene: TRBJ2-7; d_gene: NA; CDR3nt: TGCAGCGTTGAAGAAGGGATCTCCTACGAGCAGTACTTC; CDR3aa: CSVEEGISYEQYF
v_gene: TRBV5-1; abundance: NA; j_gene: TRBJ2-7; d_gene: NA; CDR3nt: TGCGCCAGCAGCCTAAACCCGACTATCGCCTACGAGCAGTACTTC; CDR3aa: CASSLNPTIAYEQYF
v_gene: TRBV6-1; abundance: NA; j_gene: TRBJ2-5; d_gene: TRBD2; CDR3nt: TGTGCCAGCAGGAAACTAGCGGGGGGACAAGAGACCCAGTACTTC; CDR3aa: CASRKLAGGQETQYF
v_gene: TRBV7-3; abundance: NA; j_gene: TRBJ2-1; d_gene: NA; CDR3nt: TGTGCCAGCAGCTTAGAGCGTTACAGTCTGGGGAATGAGCAGTTCTTC; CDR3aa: CASSLERYSLGNEQFF
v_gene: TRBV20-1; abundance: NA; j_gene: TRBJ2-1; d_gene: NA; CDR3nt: TGCAGTGCTCTGCGGGGCTCCTACAATGAGCAGTTCTTC; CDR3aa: CSALRGSYNEQFF
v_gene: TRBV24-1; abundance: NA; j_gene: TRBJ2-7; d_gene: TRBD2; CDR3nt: TGTGCCACCAGTGATTCTGCCAGGACTAGCGGACCCTACGAGCAGTACTTC; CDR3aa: CATSDSARTSGPYEQYF
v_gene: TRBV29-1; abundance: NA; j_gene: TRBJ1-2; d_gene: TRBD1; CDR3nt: TGCAGCGTTGAAGTTTATGACAGGGTTGATGGCTACACCTTC; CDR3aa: CSVEVYDRVDGYTF
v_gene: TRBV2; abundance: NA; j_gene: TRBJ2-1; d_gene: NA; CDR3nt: TGTGCCAGCAGTGATAGATACGACGGGAATGAGCAGTTCTTC; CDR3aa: CASSDRYDGNEQFF
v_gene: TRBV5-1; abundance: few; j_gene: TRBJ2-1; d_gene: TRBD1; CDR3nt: TGCGCCAGCAGCTCAAAGACAGGGTCCCTTAGCTCCTACAATGAGCAGTTCTTC; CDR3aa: CASSSKTGSLSSYNEQFF
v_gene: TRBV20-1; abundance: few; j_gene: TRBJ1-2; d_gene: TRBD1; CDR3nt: TGCAGTGCTAGAGAGCGGACAGGCTATGGCTACACCTTC; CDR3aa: CSARERTGYGYTF
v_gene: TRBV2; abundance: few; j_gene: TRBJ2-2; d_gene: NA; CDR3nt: TGTGCCGCGGGCGGGACGAACACCGGGGAGCTGTTTTTT; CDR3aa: CAAGGTNTGELFF
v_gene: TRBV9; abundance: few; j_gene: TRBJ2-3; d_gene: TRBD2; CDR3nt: TGTGCCAGCAGCAAAAGACTAGCGGGAGACGCGGATACGCAGTATTTT; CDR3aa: CASSKRLAGDADTQYF
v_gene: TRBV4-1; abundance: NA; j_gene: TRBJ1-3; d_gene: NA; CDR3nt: TGCGTCAGCAGCCCCGCAACCGGGACGATGGGAAACACCATATATTTT; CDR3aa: CVSSPATGTMGNTIYF
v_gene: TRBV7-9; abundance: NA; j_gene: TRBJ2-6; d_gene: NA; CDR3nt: TGTGCCAGCAGCCAGGAGGCTGGGGCCAACGTCCTGACTTTC; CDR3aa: CASSQEAGANVLTF
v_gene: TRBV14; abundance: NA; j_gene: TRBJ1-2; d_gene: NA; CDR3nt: TGTGCCAGCAGCCAAGCTGGGGGTTCCTATGGCTACACCTTC; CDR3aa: CASSQAGGSYGYTF
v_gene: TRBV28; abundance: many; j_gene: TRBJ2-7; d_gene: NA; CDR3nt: TGTGCCACCTGGGACATTCTATACGAGCAGTACTTC; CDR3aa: CATWDILYEQYF
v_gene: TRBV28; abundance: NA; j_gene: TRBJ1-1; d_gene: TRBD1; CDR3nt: TGTACCAGCAGTCCTTCCGGGACAGGGGGTACTGAAGCTTTCTTT; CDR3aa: CTSSPSGTGGTEAFF